This TCR beta chain was sequenced during a study of CD8+ T cells in alopecia areata. In this sample, this clone turned up a few times. The DNA translation disagrees with the TCRdb protein at residue 13, so the protein in this description comes from the DNA. Mouse names are used for the genes. Read data end 3 residues before the CDR3 end; the end is taken from the germline J gene. RNA extraction was followed by reverse transcription into cDNA, which acted as the sequencing template. Method: immunoSEQ multiplex PCR; TCRdb's copy keeps in-frame clones and lacks some. The table lists more than 90,000 clones, with no singletons. The germline V gene has CDR1 NNHDY and CDR2 SYVADS. The CDR3 is 16 residues long. V dropped 0 bases and J dropped 7; count of bases not matched to a gene: 6.

The specimen was lesional skin. The chain has TRBV13-3 and TRBJ1-6; 8 bases are a match to TRBD1. TRBJ1-6 qualifies as an ORF whose function is uncertain. This receptor was identified in a C3H/HeJ mouse with alopecia areata. Strain haplotype (MHC): H2-k. The chain's CDR3 is CASSDAGGGGNSPLYF. CDR3 bases read: TGTGCCAGCAGTGATGCAGGGGGCGGAGGGAATTCGCCC.